This TCR beta chain was retrieved from a study of CD8+ T cells in alopecia areata. Ten or more counts support this clone. Sequencing templates came from extracted RNA that was reverse transcribed into cDNA. Clones were sequenced by immunoSEQ multiplex PCR, and TCRdb holds only the in-frame ones, with some missing. The sample records approximately 150,000 clones, approximately 50% being singletons. Alopecia areata patients gave lesional scalp punch biopsies and peripheral blood samples. Separation by sorting yielded CD4+ and CD8+ T cells from PBMCs. The starting material was CD4+ T cells sorted from blood, obtained at week 0. The source of this sequence is a human donor with alopecia areata.

The CDR3 bases are TGTGCCAGCAGCCTCTTACAGGGGGCAATGGGAGAGACCCAGTACTTC. Translating it yields CASSLLQGAMGETQYF. The chain is built from TRBV14 and TRBJ2-5; 9 nucleotides align to TRBD1. There are 16 residues in the CDR3. Germline CDR1 is SGHDN and CDR2 is FVKESK. The V segment lost 4 bases and the J segment 4 bases; nucleotides outside the gene matches: 10.